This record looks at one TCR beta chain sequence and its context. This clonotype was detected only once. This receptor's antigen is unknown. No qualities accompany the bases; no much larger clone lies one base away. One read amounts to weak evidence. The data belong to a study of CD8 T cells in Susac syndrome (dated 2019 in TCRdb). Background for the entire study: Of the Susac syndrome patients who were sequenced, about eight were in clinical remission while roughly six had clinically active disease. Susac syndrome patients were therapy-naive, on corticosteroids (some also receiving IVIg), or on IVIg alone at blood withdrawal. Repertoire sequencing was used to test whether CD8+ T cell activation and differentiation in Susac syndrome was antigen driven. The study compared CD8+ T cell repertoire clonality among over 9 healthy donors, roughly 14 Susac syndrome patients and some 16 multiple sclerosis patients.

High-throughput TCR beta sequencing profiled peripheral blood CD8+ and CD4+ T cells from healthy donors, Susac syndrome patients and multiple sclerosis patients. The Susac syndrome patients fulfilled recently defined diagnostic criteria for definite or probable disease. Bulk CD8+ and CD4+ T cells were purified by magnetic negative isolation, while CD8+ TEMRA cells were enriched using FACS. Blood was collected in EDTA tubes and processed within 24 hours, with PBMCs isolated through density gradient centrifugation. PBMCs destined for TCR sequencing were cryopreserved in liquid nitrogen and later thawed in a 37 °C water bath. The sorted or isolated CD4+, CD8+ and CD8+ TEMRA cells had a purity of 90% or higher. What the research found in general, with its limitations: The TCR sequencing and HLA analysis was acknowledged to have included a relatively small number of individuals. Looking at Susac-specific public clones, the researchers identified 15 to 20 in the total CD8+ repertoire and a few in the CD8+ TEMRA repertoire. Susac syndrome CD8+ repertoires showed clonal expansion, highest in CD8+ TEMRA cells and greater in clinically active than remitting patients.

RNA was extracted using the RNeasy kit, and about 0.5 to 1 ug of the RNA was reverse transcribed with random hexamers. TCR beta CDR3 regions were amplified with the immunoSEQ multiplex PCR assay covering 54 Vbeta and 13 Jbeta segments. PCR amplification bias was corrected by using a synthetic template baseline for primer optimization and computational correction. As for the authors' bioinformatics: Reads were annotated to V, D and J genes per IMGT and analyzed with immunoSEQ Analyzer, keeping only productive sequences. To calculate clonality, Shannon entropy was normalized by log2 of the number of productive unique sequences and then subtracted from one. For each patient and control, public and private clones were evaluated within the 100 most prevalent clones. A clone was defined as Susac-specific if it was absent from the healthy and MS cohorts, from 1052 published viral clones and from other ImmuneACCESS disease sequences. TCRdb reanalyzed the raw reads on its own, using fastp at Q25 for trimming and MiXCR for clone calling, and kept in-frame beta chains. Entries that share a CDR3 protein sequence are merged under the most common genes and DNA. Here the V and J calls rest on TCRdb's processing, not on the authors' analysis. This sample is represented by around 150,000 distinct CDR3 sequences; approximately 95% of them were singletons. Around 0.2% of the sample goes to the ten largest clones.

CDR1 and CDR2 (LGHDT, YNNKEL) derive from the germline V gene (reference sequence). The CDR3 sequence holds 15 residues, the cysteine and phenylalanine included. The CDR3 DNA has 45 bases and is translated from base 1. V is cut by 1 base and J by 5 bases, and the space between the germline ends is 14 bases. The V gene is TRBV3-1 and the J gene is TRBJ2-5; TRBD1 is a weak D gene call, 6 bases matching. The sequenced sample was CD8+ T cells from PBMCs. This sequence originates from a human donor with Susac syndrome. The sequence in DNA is TGTGCCAGCAGCCAAGGGTCCGGGACATGGGAGACCCAGTACTTC. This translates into CASSQGSGTWETQYF.